Sequencing of this TCR beta chain was carried out in a study of cytomegalovirus exposure and HLA in healthy donors. Findings and limits, study-wide: Indistinguishable V segments such as TRBV6-2 and TRBV6-3 were excluded. Later examination showed HLA-associated TCR beta chains had greater clonal expansion than equally common others. Testing in vitro showed a few CMV-associated chains specific for CMV antigens.

PCR employed 60 Vbeta and 13 Jbeta primers. This table comes from immunoSEQ multiplex PCR, and its TCRdb copy is limited to in-frame clones, with some not included. Counted here are around 150,000 clones, roughly 79% occurring once; the ten biggest clones make up 7.4%. V gave up 5 bases and J gave up 4 bases; unmatched junction bases: 6. CDR3 length equals 14 residues. Looked up from germline, CDR1 is WSHSY and CDR2 is SAAADI. Comment on this clone: Its antigen is unknown.

This chain connects TRBV10-2 to TRBJ2-3, with TRBD1 matching 7 bases. The sample comprised PBMCs. The sequence came from a male donor in good health and CMV-seropositive. CDR3 nucleotides: TGCGCCAGCAGTTCGAGACAGGGCGCAGATACGCAGTATTTT. This encodes CASSSRQGADTQYF.